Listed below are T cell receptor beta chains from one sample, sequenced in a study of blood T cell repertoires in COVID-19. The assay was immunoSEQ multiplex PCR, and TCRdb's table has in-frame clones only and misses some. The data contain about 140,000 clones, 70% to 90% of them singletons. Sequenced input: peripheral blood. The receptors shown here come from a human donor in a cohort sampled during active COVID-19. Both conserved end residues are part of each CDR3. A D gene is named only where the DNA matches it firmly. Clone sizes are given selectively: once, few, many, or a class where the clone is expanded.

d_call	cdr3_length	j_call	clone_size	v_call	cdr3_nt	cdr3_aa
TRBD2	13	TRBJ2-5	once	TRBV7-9	TGTGCCAGCAGATCGGGACTACAAGAGACCCAGTACTTC	CASRSGLQETQYF
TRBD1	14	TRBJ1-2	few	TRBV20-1	TGCAGTGCTAGTAAAGGACAGGGGGACTATGGCTACACCTTC	CSASKGQGDYGYTF
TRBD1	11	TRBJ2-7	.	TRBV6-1	TGTGCCAGCAGTGAATGGGACAGGTTTTACTTC	CASSEWDRFYF
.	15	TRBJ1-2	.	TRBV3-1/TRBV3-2	TGTGCCAGCAGCTTGTCATCATCTACTAACTATGGCTACACCTTC	CASSLSSSTNYGYTF
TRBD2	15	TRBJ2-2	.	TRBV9	TGTGCCAGCAGTGCCCCCGGGGGGGCGGGCGGGGAGCTGTTTTTT	CASSAPGGAGGELFF
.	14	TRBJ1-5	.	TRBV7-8	TGTGCCAGCAGCTCTACAGGGAGCAATCAGCCCCAGCATTTT	CASSSTGSNQPQHF
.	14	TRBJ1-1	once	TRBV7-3	TGTGCCAGCAGCCCTGGCCAGGGGAACACTGAAGCTTTCTTT	CASSPGQGNTEAFF
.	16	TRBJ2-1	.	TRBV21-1	TGTGCCAGCAGCAAAGGGGGGGGGCGTCCCTACAATGAGCAGTTCTTC	CASSKGGGRPYNEQFF
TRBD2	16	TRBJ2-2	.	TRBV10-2	TGCGCCAGCATCGGGAGGGGGTGGAGCGACACCGGGGAGCTGTTTTTT	CASIGRGWSDTGELFF
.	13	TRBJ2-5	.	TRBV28	TGTGCCAGCAGTTTATCTAGAAGCGAAACCCAGTACTTC	CASSLSRSETQYF
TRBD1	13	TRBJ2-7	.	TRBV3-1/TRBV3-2	TGTGCCAGCAGCGGGACAGGGGGGATCGAGCAGTACTTC	CASSGTGGIEQYF
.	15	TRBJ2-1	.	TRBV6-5	TGTGCCAGCAGTTACGGGGGGGCAACACACAATGAGCAGTTCTTC	CASSYGGATHNEQFF
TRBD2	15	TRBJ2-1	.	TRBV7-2	TGTGCCAGCAGCTCGGGACTAGCGGGAGGCGGTGAGCAGTTCTTC	CASSSGLAGGGEQFF
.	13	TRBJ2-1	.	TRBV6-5	TGTGCCAGCAGCCGGACAGTTTTCAATGAGCAGTTCTTC	CASSRTVFNEQFF
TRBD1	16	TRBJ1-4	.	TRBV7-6	TGTGCCAGCAGCTTAGGACAGGGGGCGGGTAATGAAAAACTGTTTTTT	CASSLGQGAGNEKLFF
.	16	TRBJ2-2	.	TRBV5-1	TGCGCCAGCAGCTTGGGGACACTTCCGAACACCGGGGAGCTGTTTTTT	CASSLGTLPNTGELFF
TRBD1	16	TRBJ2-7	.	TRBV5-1	TGCGCCAGCAGCTCGTTGACAGGGGGTACTACCTACGAGCAGTACTTC	CASSSLTGGTTYEQYF
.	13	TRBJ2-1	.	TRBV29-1	TGCAGCAGCTACGCGGAGATTAAGGATGAGCAGTTCTTC	CSSYAEIKDEQFF
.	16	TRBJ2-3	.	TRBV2	TGTGCCAGCAGTGAAAACCCAGGTGTTTTTGCAGATACGCAGTATTTT	CASSENPGVFADTQYF
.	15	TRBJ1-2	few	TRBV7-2	TGTGCCAGCAGCTCTTCGGGGGGGTTCAACTATGGCTACACCTTC	CASSSSGGFNYGYTF
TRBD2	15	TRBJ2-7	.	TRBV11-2	TGTGCCAGCAGCCCCGGGACTAGCGTCTCCTACGAGCAGTACTTC	CASSPGTSVSYEQYF
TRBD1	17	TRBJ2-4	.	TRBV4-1	TGCGCCAGCAGCCTTCGGGACAGGGGTCGAGCAAGAGACATTCAGTACTTC	CASSLRDRGRARDIQYF
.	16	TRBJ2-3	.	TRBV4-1	TGCGCCAGCAGCCAAGAATTTAGGACAGGCACAGATACGCAGTATTTT	CASSQEFRTGTDTQYF
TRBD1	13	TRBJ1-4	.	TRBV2	TGTGCCAGCAGCCGGGACAGGGGTCGGGCCCTGTTTTTT	CASSRDRGRALFF
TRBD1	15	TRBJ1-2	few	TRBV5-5	TGTGCCAGCAGTCTGACGGGACAGGGTTTGGGAGGCTACACCTTC	CASSLTGQGLGGYTF
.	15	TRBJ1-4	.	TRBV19	TGTGCCAGTAGTGTTAACAGGCATATTAATGAAAAACTGTTTTTT	CASSVNRHINEKLFF
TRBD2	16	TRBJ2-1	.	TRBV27	TGTGCCAGCAGTTTAAAGGCCAGCGGGAGTCTACAAGGTCAGTTCTTC	CASSLKASGSLQGQFF
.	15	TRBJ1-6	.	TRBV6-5	TGTGCCAGCGCCTCGCGGGGGGGCAATAATTCACCCCTCCACTTT	CASASRGGNNSPLHF
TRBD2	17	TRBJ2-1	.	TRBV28	TGTGCCAGCAGTACAAGACGCCTAGCGGGAGACAAGTACGAGCAGTTCTTC	CASSTRRLAGDKYEQFF
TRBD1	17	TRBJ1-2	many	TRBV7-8	TGTGCCAGCAGCTTAATTGGTGGGTCAGGGGGCGTCTATGGCTACACCTTC	CASSLIGGSGGVYGYTF
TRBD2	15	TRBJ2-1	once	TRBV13	TGTGCCAGCAGCCGAATGGGGACTATAGGCAATGAGCAGTTCTTC	CASSRMGTIGNEQFF
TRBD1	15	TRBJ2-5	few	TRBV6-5	TGTGCCAGCAGTAGGACAGGGAACGGGCAAGAGACCCAGTACTTC	CASSRTGNGQETQYF
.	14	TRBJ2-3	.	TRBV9	TGTGCCAGCAGCGCTGGGGAAGCGGTGGATACGCAGTATTTT	CASSAGEAVDTQYF
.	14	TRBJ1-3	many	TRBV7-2	TGTGCCAGCAGCTTCGACAACTCTGGAAACACCATATATTTT	CASSFDNSGNTIYF
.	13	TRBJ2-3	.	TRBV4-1	TGCGCCAGCAGCCAAGATGGGGCAGGTACGCAGTATTTT	CASSQDGAGTQYF
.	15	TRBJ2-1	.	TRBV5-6	TGTGCCAGCAGCCCGTACTCGGGGAGGAGGAATGAGCAGTTCTTC	CASSPYSGRRNEQFF
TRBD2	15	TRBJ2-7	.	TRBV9	TGTGCCAGCAGCGTAGGGACTAGCGGGGACTACGAGCAGTACTTC	CASSVGTSGDYEQYF
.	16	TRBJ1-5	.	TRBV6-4	TGTGCCAGCAGTGATCCCTGGGCCAAACAGGGCCAGCCCCAGCATTTT	CASSDPWAKQGQPQHF
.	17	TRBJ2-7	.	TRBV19	TGTGCCAGTAGTCCTCCCGTCCACAAACCACGCCACTACGAGCAGTACTTC	CASSPPVHKPRHYEQYF
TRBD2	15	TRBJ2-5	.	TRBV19	TGTGCCAGTAGTAGGTCAATAGCGGGAGTGGAGACCCAGTACTTC	CASSRSIAGVETQYF
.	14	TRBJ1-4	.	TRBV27	TGTGCCAGCAGTTTGCGGGAGTATGGTGAAAAACTGTTTTTT	CASSLREYGEKLFF
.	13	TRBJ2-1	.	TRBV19	TGTGCCAGTAGTATAGGAACAATTAATGAGCAGTTCTTC	CASSIGTINEQFF
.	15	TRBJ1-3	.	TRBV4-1	TGCGCCAGCAGCCAAGATCAGGGAGGTGGAAACACCATATATTTT	CASSQDQGGGNTIYF
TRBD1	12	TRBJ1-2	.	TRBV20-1	TGCAGTGCTAGTAGGACAGGGCAAGGCTACACCTTC	CSASRTGQGYTF
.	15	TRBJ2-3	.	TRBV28	TGTGCCAGCAGTCTCCGGGATTTGGTTAGCGGTACGCAGTATTTT	CASSLRDLVSGTQYF
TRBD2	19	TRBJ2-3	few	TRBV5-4	TGTGCCAGCAGCTTGGCAGGGACTAGCGGGAGGGCCGGCACAGATACGCAGTATTTT	CASSLAGTSGRAGTDTQYF
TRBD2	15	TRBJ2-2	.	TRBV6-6	TGTGCCAGCAGCTTCTCGGGGGGGCTTACCGGGGAGCTGTTTTTT	CASSFSGGLTGELFF
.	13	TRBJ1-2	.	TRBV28	TGTGCCAGCAGTTTATCGGTTAAAAACGGCTACACCTTC	CASSLSVKNGYTF
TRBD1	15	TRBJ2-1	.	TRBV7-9	TGTGCCAGCAGCCGCCCGGGACAGGAGTACAATGAGCAGTTCTTC	CASSRPGQEYNEQFF
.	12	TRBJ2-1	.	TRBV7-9	TGTGCCAGCAGCCCCGCAGGTTTGTTGCAGTTCTTC	CASSPAGLLQFF
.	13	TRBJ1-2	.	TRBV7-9	TGTGCCAGCAGCCAAGGGGGGGCGTATGGCTACACCTTC	CASSQGGAYGYTF
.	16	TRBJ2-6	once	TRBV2	TGTGCCAGCAGTGGGGGGCGGACCCCTGGGGCCAACGTCCTGACTTTC	CASSGGRTPGANVLTF
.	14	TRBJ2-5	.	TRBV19	TGTGCCAGTAGTATTGGACAGTCCCAAGAGACCCAGTACTTC	CASSIGQSQETQYF
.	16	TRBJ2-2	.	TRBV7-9	TGTGCCAGCAGCCGGACACCGCAGCTAGTTGCCGGGGAGCTGTTTTTT	CASSRTPQLVAGELFF
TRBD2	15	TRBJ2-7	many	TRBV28	TGTGCCAGCAGTCTGGCTGCGGGGGGGTCCTACGAGCAGTACTTC	CASSLAAGGSYEQYF
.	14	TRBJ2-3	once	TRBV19	TGTGCCAGTAGTGAAAGACACGCCACAGATACGCAGTATTTT	CASSERHATDTQYF
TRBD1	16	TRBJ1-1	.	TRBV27	TGTGCCAGCAGTTTGGGGCCCGGACAGGGACACACTGAAGCTTTCTTT	CASSLGPGQGHTEAFF
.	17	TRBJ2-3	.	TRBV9	TGTGCCAGCAGCGGAGGCCCCCTGGGGAGTCTTACAGATACGCAGTATTTT	CASSGGPLGSLTDTQYF
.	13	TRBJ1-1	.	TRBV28	TGTGCCAGCACCTCGCGGGGACGGTCTGAAGCTTTCTTT	CASTSRGRSEAFF
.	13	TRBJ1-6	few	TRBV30	TGTGCCTGGAGGACTAGGTGGAATTCACCCCTCCACTTT	CAWRTRWNSPLHF